This section outlines one T cell receptor beta chain sequence together with its context. This entry is derived from a study of OX40 agonist ivuxolimab in advanced cancers. Trimming left V 0 bases short and J 3 bases short, with 8 bases between. The length of the CDR3 is 14 residues. Per germline, CDR1 WSHSY and CDR2 SAAADI. The repertoire was sequenced with immunoSEQ multiplex PCR; TCRdb's copy has only in-frame clones and lacks some. The sample contains under 90,000 clones, around nine tenths of which appear only once. V gene TRBV10-2 combines with J gene TRBJ1-2; tentative D call: TRBD1 (5 bases). The source material was CD4+ or CD8+ T cells sorted from blood, sampled in a trial of the OX40 agonist ivuxolimab. The receptor was isolated from an adult with an advanced solid tumor such as melanoma, head and neck, liver or kidney cancer. CDR3 nucleotide sequence: TGCGCCAGCAGTGAGTCGGCAGGGTACTATGGCTACACCTTC. Amino acid sequence: CASSESAGYYGYTF.